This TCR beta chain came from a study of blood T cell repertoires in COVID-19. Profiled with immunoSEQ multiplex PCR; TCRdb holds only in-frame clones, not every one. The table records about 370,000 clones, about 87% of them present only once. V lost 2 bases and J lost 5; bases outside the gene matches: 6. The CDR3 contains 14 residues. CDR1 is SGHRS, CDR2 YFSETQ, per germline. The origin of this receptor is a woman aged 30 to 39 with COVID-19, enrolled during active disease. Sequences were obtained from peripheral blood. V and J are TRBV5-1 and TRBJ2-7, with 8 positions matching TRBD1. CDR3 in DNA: TGCGCCAGCAGCTTCAGGGGGCGATCCCACGAGCAGTACTTC. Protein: CASSFRGRSHEQYF.